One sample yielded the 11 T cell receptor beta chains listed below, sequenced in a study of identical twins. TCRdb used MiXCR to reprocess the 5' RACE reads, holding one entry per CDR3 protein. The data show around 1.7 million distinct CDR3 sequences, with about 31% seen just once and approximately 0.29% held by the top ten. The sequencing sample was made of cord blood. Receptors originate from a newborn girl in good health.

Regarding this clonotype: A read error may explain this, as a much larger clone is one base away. DNA for the CDR3: TGTGCCAGCAGCGTAGGTCAGAGCTCCTACAATGAGCAGTACTTC. Its translation: CASSVGQSSYNEQYF. V is TRBV9 and J is TRBJ2-1; D is ambiguous. The DNA end is a closer match to TRBJ2-7, so the J assignment may be wrong. The CDR3 length is 15 residues. In germline, CDR1 is SGDLS, CDR2 YYNGEE.

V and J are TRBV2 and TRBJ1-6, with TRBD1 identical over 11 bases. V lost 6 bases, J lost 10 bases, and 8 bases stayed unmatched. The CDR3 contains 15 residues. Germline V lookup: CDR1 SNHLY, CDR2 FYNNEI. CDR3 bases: TGTGCCAGCAGCTCCGGGACAGGGGGTATGTCACCCCTCCACTTT. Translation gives CASSSGTGGMSPLHF.

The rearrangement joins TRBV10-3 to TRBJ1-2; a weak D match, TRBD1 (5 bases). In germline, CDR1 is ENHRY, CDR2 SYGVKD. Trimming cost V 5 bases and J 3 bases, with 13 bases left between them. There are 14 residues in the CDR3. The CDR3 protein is CAISYGQGYYGYTF. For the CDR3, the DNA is TGTGCCATCAGTTATGGTCAGGGCTACTATGGCTACACCTTC.

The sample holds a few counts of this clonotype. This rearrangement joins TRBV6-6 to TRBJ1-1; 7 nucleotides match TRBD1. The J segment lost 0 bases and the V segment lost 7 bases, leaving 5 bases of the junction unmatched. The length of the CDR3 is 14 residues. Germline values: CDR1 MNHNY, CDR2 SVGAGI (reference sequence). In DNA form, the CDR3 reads TGTGCCAGCATTCCGACAGGGATGAACACTGAAGCTTTCTTT. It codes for CASIPTGMNTEAFF.

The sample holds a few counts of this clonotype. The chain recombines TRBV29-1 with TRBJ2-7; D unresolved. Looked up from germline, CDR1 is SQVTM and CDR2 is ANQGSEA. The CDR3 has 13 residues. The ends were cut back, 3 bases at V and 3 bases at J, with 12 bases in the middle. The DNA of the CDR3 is TGCAGCGTTGATGGTGGGAAAAACTACGAGCAGTACTTC. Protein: CSVDGGKNYEQYF.

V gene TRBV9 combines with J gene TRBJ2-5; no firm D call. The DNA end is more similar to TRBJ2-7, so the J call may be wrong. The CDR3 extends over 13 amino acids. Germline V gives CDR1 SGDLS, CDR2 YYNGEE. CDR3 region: CASSVAMDYEQYF. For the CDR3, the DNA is TGTGCCAGCAGCGTAGCAATGGACTACGAGCAGTACTTC.

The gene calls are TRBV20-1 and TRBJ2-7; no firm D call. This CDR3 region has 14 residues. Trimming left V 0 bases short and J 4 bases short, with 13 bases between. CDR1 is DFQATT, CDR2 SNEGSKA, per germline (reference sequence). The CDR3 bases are TGCAGTGCTAGAGATCGGGTCAGAACTTACGAGCAGTACTTC. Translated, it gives CSARDRVRTYEQYF.

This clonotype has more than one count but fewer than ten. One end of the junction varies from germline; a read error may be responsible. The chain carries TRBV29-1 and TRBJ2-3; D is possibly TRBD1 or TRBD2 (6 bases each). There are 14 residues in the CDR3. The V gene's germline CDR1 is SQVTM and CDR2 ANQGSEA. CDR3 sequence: CSVARGGKTGTQYF. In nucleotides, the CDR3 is TGCAGCGTAGCCAGGGGCGGGAAGACAGGTACGCAGTATTTT.

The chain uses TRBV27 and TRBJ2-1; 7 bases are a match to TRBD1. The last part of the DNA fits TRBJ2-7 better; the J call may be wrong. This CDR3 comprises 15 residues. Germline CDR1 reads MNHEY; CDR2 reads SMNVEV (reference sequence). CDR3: CASSSGTASYNEQYF. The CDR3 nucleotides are TGTGCCAGCAGTTCCGGGACAGCCTCCTACAATGAGCAGTACTTC.

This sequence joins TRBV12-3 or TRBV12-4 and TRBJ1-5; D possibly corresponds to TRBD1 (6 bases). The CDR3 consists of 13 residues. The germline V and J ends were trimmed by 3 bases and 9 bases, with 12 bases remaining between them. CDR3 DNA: TGTGCCAGCAGTTTCACAGGGCAGGGGCCCCAGCATTTT. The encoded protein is CASSFTGQGPQHF.

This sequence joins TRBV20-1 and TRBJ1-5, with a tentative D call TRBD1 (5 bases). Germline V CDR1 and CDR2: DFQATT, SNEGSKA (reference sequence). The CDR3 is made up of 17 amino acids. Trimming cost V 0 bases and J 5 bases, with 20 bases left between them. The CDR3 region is CSARDSAREVPYQPQHF. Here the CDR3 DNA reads TGCAGTGCTAGAGATTCGGCCAGGGAAGTCCCTTATCAGCCCCAGCATTTT.